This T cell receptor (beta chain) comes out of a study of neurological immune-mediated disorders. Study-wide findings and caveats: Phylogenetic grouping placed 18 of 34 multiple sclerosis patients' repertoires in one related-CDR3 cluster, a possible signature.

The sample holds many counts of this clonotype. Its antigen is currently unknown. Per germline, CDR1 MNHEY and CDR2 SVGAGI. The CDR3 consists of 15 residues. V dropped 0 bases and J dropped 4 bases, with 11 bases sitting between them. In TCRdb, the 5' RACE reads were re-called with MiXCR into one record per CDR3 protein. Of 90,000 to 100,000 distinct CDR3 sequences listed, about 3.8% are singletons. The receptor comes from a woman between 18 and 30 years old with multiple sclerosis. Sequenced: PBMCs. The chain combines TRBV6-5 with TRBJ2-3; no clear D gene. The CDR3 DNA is TGTGCCAGCAGTTACTCGCGTTTTAGGTCAGATACGCAGTATTTT. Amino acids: CASSYSRFRSDTQYF.